Included here is one TCR beta chain sequence, with context. The sample is drawn from a study of blood T cell repertoires in COVID-19. Background on the study: COVID-19 samples collected from the United States, Italy and Spain covered acute and convalescent phases. T cells, B-cell-depleted T cells, or PBMCs supplied cDNA or gDNA.

The germline gives CDR1 LGHNA, CDR2 YNFKEQ. Deletions cut 2 bases from V and 7 bases from J, with 15 bases between. The CDR3 loop spans 16 amino acids. In the study's own analysis: Reference gene primer amplification in the assay estimated nucleated cell counts. The assay was immunoSEQ multiplex PCR, and TCRdb's table has in-frame clones only and misses some. V and J calls plus clone size are reproduced from that table; the DNA served to infer D and trimming. In the table there are 270,000 or so clones, 80% to 90% of which are singletons. Sequencing was performed on peripheral blood. This sequence originates from a man between 40 and 49 years old with acute or convalescent COVID-19. This sequence joins TRBV4-2 and TRBJ1-6; D unresolved. The CDR3 region is CASSQLKALQNSPLHF. DNA of the CDR3: TGTGCCAGCAGCCAACTGAAGGCCCTACAGAATTCACCCCTCCACTTT.